This entry features one TCR beta chain sequence. These data come from a study of shared clonotypes between healthy human individuals. There are 13 residues in the CDR3. The V and J ends lost 6 bases and 7 bases, in that order; junction bases with no gene match: 7. Germline V gives CDR1 MDHEN, CDR2 SYDVKM. Clones were sequenced by immunoSEQ multiplex PCR, and TCRdb holds only the in-frame ones, with some missing. In the table there are about 1.1 million clones, roughly 77% of which are singletons. The chain has TRBV28 and TRBJ1-2; 8 nucleotides align to TRBD1. Sequencing input: memory CD4+ T cells from PBMCs. The subset: CD45RA-negative fraction. This clonotype was sampled from a man younger than 35 in good health. Some clones in this sample may be carry-over from other donors' samples. CDR3 nucleotides: TGTGCCAGCAGCACTCAGGGGGCGCGTGGCTACACCTTC. Amino acid sequence: CASSTQGARGYTF.